Below are 5 T cell receptor beta chains sequenced from a single sample in a study of T cell repertoires in cytomegalovirus infection. MiXCR was run by TCRdb on the reads, yielding one entry per CDR3 protein. The table shows around 350,000 distinct CDR3 sequences, with around 18% occurring only once. Sequenced material: PBMCs. All receptors derive from a human donor in good health (CMV status not recorded). Some clones in this sample may be carry-over from other donors' samples.

This clonotype was counted many times. The rearrangement links TRBV20-1 to TRBJ2-3; perhaps TRBD2 as D (7 bases). The length of the CDR3 is 16 residues. Per the germline V gene, CDR1 is DFQATT and CDR2 is SNEGSKA (reference sequence). Trimming removed 6 bases from V and 5 bases from J, with 24 bases in between. CDR3 DNA: TGCAGTGCCACCCCAAGGGGCGGGGGCGCATTAGATACGCAGTATTTT. This translates into CSATPRGGGALDTQYF.

This clonotype was seen many times. The chain combines TRBV7-2 with TRBJ1-4; D gene ambiguous. V was cut by 3 bases and J by 7 bases, with 12 bases left in between. The CDR3 is 14 residues long. The V gene's germline CDR1 is SGHTA and CDR2 FQGNSA. The CDR3 sequence is CASSFYRMGEKLFF. The DNA of the CDR3 is TGTGCCAGCAGCTTTTATAGGATGGGTGAAAAACTGTTTTTT.

This clonotype has at least ten counts. The J gene is TRBJ2-3, the V gene TRBV7-2, with 9 bases lining up with TRBD2. V trimming: 8 bases; J trimming: 5 bases; junction bases outside the gene matches: 14. This CDR3 has 16 residues. The germline V gene encodes CDR1 SGHTA and CDR2 FQGNSA. The CDR3 nucleotides are TGTGCCAGCCGCCAGGGCGGGGGGGCCACGGGAGATACGCAGTATTTT. Protein sequence: CASRQGGGATGDTQYF.

This clonotype was counted ten times or more. This chain joins TRBV12-3 or TRBV12-4 and TRBJ2-3, with unresolved D. The CDR3 is made up of 13 amino acids. V shed 2 bases and J shed 9 bases, with 12 bases lying between them. CDR3 coding DNA: TGTGCCAGCAGTTTAAGCAGTTTAGGGACGCAGTATTTT. It encodes CASSLSSLGTQYF.

This clonotype was recorded many times. The chain joins TRBV7-8 to TRBJ2-3; TRBD2 agrees at 12 bases. V was clipped by 3 bases and J by 3 bases; unmatched bases: 4. Germline CDR1 SGHVS, CDR2 FQNEAQ. This CDR3 region has 16 residues. CDR3 in DNA: TGTGCCAGCAGCTTTCTAGCGGGGGGGTCGACAGATACGCAGTATTTT. It translates to CASSFLAGGSTDTQYF.